The subject of this entry is one TCR beta chain. What it binds is not known. Germline CDR1 MGHRA, CDR2 YSYEKL. V dropped 1 base and J dropped 7 bases, with 20 bases sitting between them. There are 16 residues in the CDR3. This entry is derived from a study of identical twins. Study-wide results and limits: Carriage of fewer insertions was seen in abundant cord blood beta clonotypes, whereas memory repertoires showed none. Conclusions leaned on cross-sectional statistical analysis and did not track the same donors over time.

A template switching step contributed a universal primer site, while unique molecular identifiers were present in the cDNA. TCRdb re-called the 5' RACE reads with MiXCR, one entry per CDR3 protein. The sample yields around 1.7 million distinct CDR3 sequences, around 29% seen once. This TCR was recovered from a newborn girl in good health. Specimen: cord blood. The chain links TRBV4-1 to TRBJ2-7, with D perhaps being TRBD1 or TRBD2 (5 bases each). The CDR3 loop reads CASSQGRGRVNNEQYF. Written as DNA, the CDR3 is TGCGCCAGCAGCCAAGGACGGGGCAGGGTTAATAATGAGCAGTACTTC.